Presented here are 20 T cell receptor beta chains from one specimen sequenced in a study of shared clonotypes between healthy human individuals. Only in-frame clones appear in the TCRdb table, and some are missing; sequencing was by immunoSEQ multiplex PCR. The sample includes 1,500,000 or so clones, approximately 98.5% of them seen just once. Sequencing was carried out using naive CD4+ T cells sorted from blood. The subset is: CD45RA+ positively selected. These receptors all come from a man aged 25-45 years in good health.

V usage is TRBV5-1 and J usage is TRBJ2-2, with 10 bases fitting TRBD2. From germline, CDR1 is SGHRS and CDR2 YFSETQ. The CDR3 is made up of 15 amino acids. Unmatched junction bases numbered 4, after V lost 3 bases and J lost 5 bases. Here the CDR3 reads CASSSLAGRTGELFF. CDR3 DNA: TGCGCCAGCAGCTCACTAGCGGGAAGAACCGGGGAGCTGTTTTTT. The complete variable domain, with remaining parts taken from reference TRBV5-1 and TRBJ2-2, reads KAGVTQTPRYLIKTRGQQVTLSCSPISGHRSVSWYQQTPGQGLQFLFEYFSETQRNKGNFPGRFSGRQFSNSRSEMNVSTLELGDSALYLCASSSLAGRTGELFFGEGSRLTVL.

The CDR3 coding sequence is TGTGCCAGCAGTTTTTCTGGGTTTGCCGGGGAGCTGTTTTTT. This encodes CASSFSGFAGELFF. The genes are TRBV28 and TRBJ2-2; D remains ambiguous. This CDR3 region has 14 residues. Looked up from germline, CDR1 is MDHEN and CDR2 is SYDVKM. Trimming took 3 bases from V and 6 from J, leaving 11 bases between them.

The rearrangement links TRBV2 to TRBJ2-3, with D hard to call. CDR3 size: 14 residues. The V end lost 4 bases, the J end lost 4 bases, and 12 bases lay between the germline ends. In germline, CDR1 is SNHLY, CDR2 FYNNEI. The CDR3 DNA follows: TGTGCCAGCAGTGTTCAGTACCTGCCAGATACGCAGTATTTT. This codes for CASSVQYLPDTQYF.

The gene calls are TRBV28 and TRBJ2-1, with 7 bases identical to TRBD2. The CDR3 loop spans 15 amino acids. The trim removed 1 base at V and 2 bases at J, leaving 2 bases unmatched. The germline CDR1 and CDR2 sequences are MDHEN and SYDVKM. CDR3 nucleotides: TGTGCCAGCAGTTTATCGGGGACTACCTACAATGAGCAGTTCTTC. It codes for CASSLSGTTYNEQFF.

The V and J genes are TRBV6-1 and TRBJ2-7, with a weak D call TRBD1 (5 bases). V gave up 0 bases and J gave up 2 bases, with 14 bases separating them. Germline CDR1 and CDR2: MNHNS and SASEGT. The CDR3 covers 16 residues. The CDR3 protein is CASSEAGVAGPYEQYF. The CDR3 bases are TGTGCCAGCAGTGAAGCAGGGGTGGCCGGGCCCTACGAGCAGTACTTC.

The gene calls are TRBV7-9 and TRBJ2-3; D perhaps matches TRBD1 (6 bases). Germline-derived CDR1 and CDR2 are SEHNR and FQNEAQ (reference sequence). V was cut by 8 bases and J by 1 base, with 16 bases left in between. The CDR3 spans 15 residues. The CDR3 DNA reads TGTGCCAGCTCAAGAGCAGGGGTCGGCACAGATACGCAGTATTTT. Its protein product is CASSRAGVGTDTQYF. Full variable domain (remainder filled in from reference TRBV7-9 and TRBJ2-3): DTGVSQNPRHKITKRGQNVTFRCDPISEHNRLYWYRQTLGQGPEFLTYFQNEAQLEKSRLLSDRFSAERPKGSFSTLEIQRTEQGDSAMYLCASSRAGVGTDTQYFGPGTRLTVL.

The rearrangement uses TRBV11-2 and TRBJ2-5; 8 nucleotides line up with TRBD2. The trim removed 11 bases at V and 4 bases at J, leaving 6 bases unmatched. The CDR3 is 12 amino acids. CDR1 SGHAT and CDR2 FQNNGV come from the germline V gene. CDR3 coding DNA: TGTGCCTCGGCGGGAGGCTTAGAGACCCAGTACTTC. Protein product: CASAGGLETQYF. Looking up the rest from reference TRBV11-2 and TRBJ2-5 gives the full variable domain: EAGVAQSPRYKIIEKRQSVAFWCNPISGHATLYWYQQILGQGPKLLIQFQNNGVVDDSQLPKDRFSAERLKGVDSTLKIQPAKLEDSAVYLCASAGGLETQYFGPGTRLLVL.

The V and J genes are TRBV5-1 and TRBJ2-1; TRBD2 agrees at 7 bases. CDR1 SGHRS and CDR2 YFSETQ come from the germline V gene. This CDR3 has 15 residues. With 2 bases clipped from V and 4 bases from J, the junction kept 6 bases outside the gene matches. The CDR3: CASSFFSSGYNEQFF. The CDR3 nucleotides read TGCGCCAGCAGCTTTTTTTCTAGCGGTTACAATGAGCAGTTCTTC.

The chain recombines TRBV4-1 with TRBJ2-6; D may be TRBD2 (6 bases). Trimming stripped 2 bases from V and 3 bases from J, with 8 bases between. The CDR3 runs 15 residues. Germline assignment: CDR1 MGHRA and CDR2 YSYEKL. CDR3 sequence reads: CASSQWGGGANVLTF. The CDR3 DNA sequence: TGCGCCAGCAGCCAATGGGGAGGTGGGGCCAACGTCCTGACTTTC.

J is TRBJ2-7 and V is TRBV6-5; D may match TRBD1 or TRBD2 (6 bases each). Trimming removed 4 bases from V and 2 bases from J, with 18 bases in between. The CDR3 has 16 residues. CDR1 MNHEY and CDR2 SVGAGI come from the germline V gene. The CDR3 sequence is CASSSSRGLPPYEQYF. CDR3 in DNA: TGTGCCAGCAGTTCCTCCCGGGGGCTACCCCCCTACGAGCAGTACTTC.

The chain carries TRBV7-9 and TRBJ2-1; 10 bases match TRBD2. Germline CDR1 and CDR2: SEHNR and FQNEAQ (reference sequence). The CDR3 is 14 amino acids. The trim removed 8 bases at V and 9 bases at J, leaving 10 bases unmatched. CDR3 DNA: TGTGCCAGCCTCAAGGGACTAGCGTCTTCTGAGCAGTTCTTC. Protein product: CASLKGLASSEQFF.

Concerning this clone itself: This sample also contains other DNA sequences that code for the same CDR3. The rearrangement joins TRBV28 to TRBJ2-7; 9 positions agree with TRBD1. CDR1 is MDHEN and CDR2 is SYDVKM in the germline V gene. With V trimmed by 6 bases and J by 7 bases, 7 bases remained unmatched. This CDR3 has 13 residues. CDR3 coding DNA: TGTGCCAGCAGGGGACAGGGCCTGGGGGAGCAGTACTTC. The encoded protein is CASRGQGLGEQYF. Together with reference TRBV28 and TRBJ2-7, the CDR3 gives the full variable domain: DVKVTQSSRYLVKRTGEKVFLECVQDMDHENMFWYRQDPGLGLRLIYFSYDVKMKEKGDIPEGYSVSREKKERFSLILESASTNQTSMYLCASRGQGLGEQYFGPGTRLTVT.

This clone has just one count. The chain recombines TRBV28 with TRBJ1-5; no definite D call. V was clipped by 7 bases and J by 7 bases, with 17 bases between them. This CDR3 has 14 residues. Looked up from germline, CDR1 is MDHEN and CDR2 is SYDVKM. The DNA for the CDR3 is TGTGCCAGCACCAACCTCAACGGTGCGCAGCCCCAGCATTTT. Protein sequence: CASTNLNGAQPQHF.

The chain carries TRBV5-6 and TRBJ2-1; the D call may be TRBD1 or TRBD2 (5 bases each). CDR3 length equals 14 residues. The V end lost 0 bases, the J end lost 7 bases, and 11 bases lay between the germline ends. Per germline, CDR1 SGHDT and CDR2 YYEEEE. CDR3 in amino acids: CASSLVGVGNEQFF. The CDR3 nucleotides read TGTGCCAGCAGCTTGGTGGGGGTAGGAAATGAGCAGTTCTTC.

This clone appeared once. The gene calls are TRBV30 and TRBJ2-5; unclear D gene. CDR1 and CDR2 from the germline V gene are GTSNPN and SVGIG (reference sequence). V was trimmed by 2 bases and J by 11 bases, leaving 12 bases between them. The CDR3 contains 11 residues. The CDR3 DNA sequence: TGTGCCTGGAGTCCTCTAGAGGAGCAGTACTTC. It specifies CAWSPLEEQYF.

The genes are TRBV2 and TRBJ2-3; tentative D call: TRBD1 (6 bases). With 6 bases removed from V and 2 bases from J, the gap between germline ends came to 9 bases. Germline V CDR1 and CDR2: SNHLY, FYNNEI. CDR3 length: 13 amino acids. As DNA, the CDR3 is TGTGCCAGCAGCTACAGGGACACAGATACGCAGTATTTT. Translating it yields CASSYRDTDTQYF.

This chain links TRBV7-2 with TRBJ2-1; unclear D gene. Deletions cut 5 bases from V and 0 bases from J, with 11 bases between. The CDR3 is made up of 15 amino acids. Germline V gene data show CDR1 as SGHTA and CDR2 as FQGNSA. The CDR3 bases are TGTGCCAGCAGCCCTGTGGGGTTCTCCTACAATGAGCAGTTCTTC. Protein sequence: CASSPVGFSYNEQFF.

V and J are TRBV18 and TRBJ2-1, with 13 bases aligning to TRBD2. The CDR3 is 16 residues long. Germline V gene sequence: CDR1 KGHSH, CDR2 LQKENI. Trimming took 5 bases from V and 4 from J; bases not matched to a gene: 5. In DNA form, the CDR3 reads TGTGCCAGCTCAGCGACTAGCGGGAGGTTGTACAATGAGCAGTTCTTC. The encoded protein is CASSATSGRLYNEQFF.

The chain uses TRBV5-6 and TRBJ2-5; D remains ambiguous. The closer fit of TRBJ2-7 to the DNA end suggests the J call may be wrong. From germline, CDR1 is SGHDT and CDR2 YYEEEE. This CDR3 spans 14 amino acids. The CDR3 bases are TGTGCCAGCAGCTTGGCAGGATTCACCTACGAGCAGTACTTC. Protein: CASSLAGFTYEQYF.

The gene calls are TRBV28 and TRBJ2-3; TRBD1 agrees at 10 bases. Looked up from germline, CDR1 is MDHEN and CDR2 is SYDVKM. Trimming cost V 7 bases and J 0 bases; bases outside gene matches: 7. CDR3 size: 16 residues. CDR3 in DNA: TGTGCCAGCACCCCGGGACAGGGGCCCAGCACAGATACGCAGTATTTT. This sequence encodes CASTPGQGPSTDTQYF.